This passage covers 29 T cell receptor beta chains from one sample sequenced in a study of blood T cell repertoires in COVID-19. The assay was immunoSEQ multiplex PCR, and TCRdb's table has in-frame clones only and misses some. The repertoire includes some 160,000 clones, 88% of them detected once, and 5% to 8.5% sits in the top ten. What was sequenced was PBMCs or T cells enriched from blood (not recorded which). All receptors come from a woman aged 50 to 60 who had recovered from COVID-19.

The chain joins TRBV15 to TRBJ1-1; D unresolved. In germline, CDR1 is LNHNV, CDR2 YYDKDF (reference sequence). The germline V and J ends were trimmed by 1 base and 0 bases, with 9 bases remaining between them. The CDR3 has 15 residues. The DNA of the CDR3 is TGTGCCACCAGCAGAGCTCAGGTCATGAACACTGAAGCTTTCTTT. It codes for CATSRAQVMNTEAFF.

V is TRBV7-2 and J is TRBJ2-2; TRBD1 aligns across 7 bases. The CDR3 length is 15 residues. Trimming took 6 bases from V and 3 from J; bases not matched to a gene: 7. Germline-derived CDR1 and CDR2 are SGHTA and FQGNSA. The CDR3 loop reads CASRLTGEHTGELFF. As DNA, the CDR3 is TGTGCCAGCAGACTTACAGGGGAACACACCGGGGAGCTGTTTTTT.

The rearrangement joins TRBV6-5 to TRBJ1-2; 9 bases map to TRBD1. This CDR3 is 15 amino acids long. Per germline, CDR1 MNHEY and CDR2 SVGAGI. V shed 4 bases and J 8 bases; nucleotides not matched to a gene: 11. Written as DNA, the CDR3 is TGTGCCAGCAGTTCCAACCCACAGGGGGCGTTCGGCTACACCTTC. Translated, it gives CASSSNPQGAFGYTF.

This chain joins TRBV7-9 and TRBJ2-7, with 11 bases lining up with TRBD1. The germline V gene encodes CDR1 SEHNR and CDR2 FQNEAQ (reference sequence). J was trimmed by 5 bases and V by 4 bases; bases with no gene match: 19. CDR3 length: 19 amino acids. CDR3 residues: CASSSRAVNRDRGIHEQYF. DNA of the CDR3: TGTGCCAGCAGCTCCAGAGCTGTTAACCGGGACAGGGGGATCCACGAGCAGTACTTC.

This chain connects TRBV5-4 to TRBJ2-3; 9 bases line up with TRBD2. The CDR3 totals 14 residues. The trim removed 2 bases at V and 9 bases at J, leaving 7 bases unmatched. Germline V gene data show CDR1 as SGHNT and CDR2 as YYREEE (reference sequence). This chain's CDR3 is CASSFGRGGRTQYF. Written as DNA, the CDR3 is TGTGCCAGCAGCTTCGGGCGGGGGGGCCGGACGCAGTATTTT.

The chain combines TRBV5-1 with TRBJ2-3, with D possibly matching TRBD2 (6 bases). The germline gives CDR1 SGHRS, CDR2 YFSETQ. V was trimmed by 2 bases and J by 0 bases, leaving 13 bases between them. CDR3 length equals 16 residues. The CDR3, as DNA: TGCGCCAGCAGCTTTCGTACCGGGACTAGCACAGATACGCAGTATTTT. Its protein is CASSFRTGTSTDTQYF.

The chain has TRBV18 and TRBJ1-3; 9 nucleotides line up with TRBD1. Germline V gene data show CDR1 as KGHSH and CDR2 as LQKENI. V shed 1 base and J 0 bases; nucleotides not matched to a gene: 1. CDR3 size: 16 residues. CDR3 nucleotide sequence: TGTGCCAGCTCACCACGGGACAGGGTCTCTGGAAACACCATATATTTT. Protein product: CASSPRDRVSGNTIYF.

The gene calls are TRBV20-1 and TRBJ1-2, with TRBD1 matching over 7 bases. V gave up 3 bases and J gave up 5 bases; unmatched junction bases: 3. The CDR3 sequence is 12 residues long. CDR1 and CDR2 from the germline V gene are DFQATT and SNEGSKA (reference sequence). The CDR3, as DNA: TGCAGTGCTAGTGGGACAGAGTATGGCTACACCTTC. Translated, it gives CSASGTEYGYTF.

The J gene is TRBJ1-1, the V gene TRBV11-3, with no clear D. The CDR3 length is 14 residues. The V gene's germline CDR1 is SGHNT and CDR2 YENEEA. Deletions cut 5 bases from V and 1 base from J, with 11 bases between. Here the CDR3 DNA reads TGTGCCAGCAGCCTGAAACGGGGGAACACTGAAGCTTTCTTT. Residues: CASSLKRGNTEAFF.

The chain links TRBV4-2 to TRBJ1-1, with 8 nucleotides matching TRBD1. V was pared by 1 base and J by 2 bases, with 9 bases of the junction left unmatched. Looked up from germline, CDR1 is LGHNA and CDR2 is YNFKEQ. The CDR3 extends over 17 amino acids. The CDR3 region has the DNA TGTGCCAGCAGCCAAGGGGTCGGGGACAGGTTAAACACTGAAGCTTTCTTT. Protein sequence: CASSQGVGDRLNTEAFF.

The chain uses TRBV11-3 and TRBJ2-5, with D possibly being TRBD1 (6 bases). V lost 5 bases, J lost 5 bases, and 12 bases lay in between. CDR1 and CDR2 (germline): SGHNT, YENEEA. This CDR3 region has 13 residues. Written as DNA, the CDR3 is TGTGCCAGCAGCAAGGGGGACCGGGAGACCCAGTACTTC. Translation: CASSKGDRETQYF.

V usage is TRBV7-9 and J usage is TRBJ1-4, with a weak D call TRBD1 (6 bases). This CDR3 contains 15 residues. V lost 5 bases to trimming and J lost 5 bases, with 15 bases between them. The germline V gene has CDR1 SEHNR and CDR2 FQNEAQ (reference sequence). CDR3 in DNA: TGTGCCAGCAGCCCACCGAACAGGGAGAATGAAAAACTGTTTTTT. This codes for CASSPPNRENEKLFF.

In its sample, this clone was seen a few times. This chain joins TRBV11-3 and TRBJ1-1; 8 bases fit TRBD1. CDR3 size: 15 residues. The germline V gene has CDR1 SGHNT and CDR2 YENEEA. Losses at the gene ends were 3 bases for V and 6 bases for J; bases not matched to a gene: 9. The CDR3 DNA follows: TGTGCCAGCAGCTTTGAGGACAGGGTCCTTTCTGAAGCTTTCTTT. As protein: CASSFEDRVLSEAFF. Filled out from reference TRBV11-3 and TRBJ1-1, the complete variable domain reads EAGVVQSPRYKIIEKKQPVAFWCNPISGHNTLYWYLQNLGQGPELLIRYENEEAVDDSQLPKDRFSAERLKGVDSTLKIQPAELGDSAVYLCASSFEDRVLSEAFFGQGTRLTVV.

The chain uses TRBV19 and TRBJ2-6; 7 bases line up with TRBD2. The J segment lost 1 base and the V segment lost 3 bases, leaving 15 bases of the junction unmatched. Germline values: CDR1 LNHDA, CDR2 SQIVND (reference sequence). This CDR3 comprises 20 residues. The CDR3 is CASSIPTRGVLSSGANVLTF. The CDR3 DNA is TGTGCCAGTAGTATTCCAACTCGGGGGGTCCTATCGTCTGGGGCCAACGTCCTGACTTTC. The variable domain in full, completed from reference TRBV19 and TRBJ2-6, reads DGGITQSPKYLFRKEGQNVTLSCEQNLNHDAMYWYRQDPGQGLRLIYYSQIVNDFQKGDIAEGYSVSREKKESFPLTVTSAQKNPTAFYLCASSIPTRGVLSSGANVLTFGAGSRLTVL.

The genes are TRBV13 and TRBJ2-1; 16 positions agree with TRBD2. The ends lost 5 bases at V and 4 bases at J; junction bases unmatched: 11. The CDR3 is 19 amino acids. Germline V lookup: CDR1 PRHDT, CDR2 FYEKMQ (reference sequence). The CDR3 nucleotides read TGTGCCAGCAGCCAAAGGGCGGGACTAGCGGGGGGGCTTTACAATGAGCAGTTCTTC. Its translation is CASSQRAGLAGGLYNEQFF.

The CDR3 loop is CASSSRRGPGNTEAFF. CDR3 nucleotides: TGTGCCAGCAGTTCGAGGAGGGGGCCGGGCAACACTGAAGCTTTCTTT. This rearrangement joins TRBV28 to TRBJ1-1; 7 bases match TRBD1. From germline, CDR1 is MDHEN and CDR2 SYDVKM. The CDR3 contains 16 residues. Trimming took 4 bases from V and 2 from J; bases not matched to a gene: 10.

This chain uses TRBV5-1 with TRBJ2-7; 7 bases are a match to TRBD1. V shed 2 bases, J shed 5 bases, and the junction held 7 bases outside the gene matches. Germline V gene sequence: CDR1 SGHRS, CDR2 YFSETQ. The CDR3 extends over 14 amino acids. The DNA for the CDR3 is TGCGCCAGCAGCTTACCGGGACAGCCTCACGAGCAGTACTTC. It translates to CASSLPGQPHEQYF. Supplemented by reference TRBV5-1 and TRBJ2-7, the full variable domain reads KAGVTQTPRYLIKTRGQQVTLSCSPISGHRSVSWYQQTPGQGLQFLFEYFSETQRNKGNFPGRFSGRQFSNSRSEMNVSTLELGDSALYLCASSLPGQPHEQYFGPGTRLTVT.

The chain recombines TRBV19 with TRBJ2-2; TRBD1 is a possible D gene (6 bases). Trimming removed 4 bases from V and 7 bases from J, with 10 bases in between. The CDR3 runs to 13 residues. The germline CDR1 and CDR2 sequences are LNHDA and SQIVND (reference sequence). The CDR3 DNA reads TGTGCCAGTAGTAGCCTAGGGGGCGGGGAGCTGTTTTTT. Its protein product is CASSSLGGGELFF.

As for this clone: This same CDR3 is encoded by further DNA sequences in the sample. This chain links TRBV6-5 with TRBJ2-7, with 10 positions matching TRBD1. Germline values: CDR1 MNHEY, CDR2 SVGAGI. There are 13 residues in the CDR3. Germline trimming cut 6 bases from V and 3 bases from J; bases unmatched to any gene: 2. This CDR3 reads CASSWTGGYEQYF. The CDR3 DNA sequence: TGTGCCAGCAGCTGGACAGGGGGCTACGAGCAGTACTTC.

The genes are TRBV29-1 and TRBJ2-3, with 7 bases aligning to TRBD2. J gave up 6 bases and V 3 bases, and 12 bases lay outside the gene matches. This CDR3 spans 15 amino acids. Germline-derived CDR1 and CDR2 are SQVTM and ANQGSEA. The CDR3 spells CSVEAEQRGGDTQYF. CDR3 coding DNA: TGCAGCGTTGAGGCTGAGCAGCGGGGTGGCGATACGCAGTATTTT.

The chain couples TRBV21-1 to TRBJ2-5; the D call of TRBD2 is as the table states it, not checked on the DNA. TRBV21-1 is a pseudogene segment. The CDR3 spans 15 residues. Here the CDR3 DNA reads TGTGCCAGCAGCAATATCGGCGGGGGGGAAGAGACCCAGTACTTC. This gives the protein CASSNIGGGEETQYF.

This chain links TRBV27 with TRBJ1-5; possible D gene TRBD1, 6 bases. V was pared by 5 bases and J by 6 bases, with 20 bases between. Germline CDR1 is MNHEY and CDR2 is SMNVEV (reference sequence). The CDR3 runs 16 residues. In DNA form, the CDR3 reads TGTGCCAGCAGTCCACATACAGGGACCCAGGGTCAGCCCCAGCATTTT. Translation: CASSPHTGTQGQPQHF.

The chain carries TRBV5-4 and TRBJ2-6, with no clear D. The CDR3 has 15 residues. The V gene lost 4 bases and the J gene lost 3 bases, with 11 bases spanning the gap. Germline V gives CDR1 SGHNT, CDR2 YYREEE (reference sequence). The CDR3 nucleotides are TGTGCCAGCAGCCGTCAGGCTGGTGGGGCCAACGTCCTGACTTTC. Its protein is CASSRQAGGANVLTF.

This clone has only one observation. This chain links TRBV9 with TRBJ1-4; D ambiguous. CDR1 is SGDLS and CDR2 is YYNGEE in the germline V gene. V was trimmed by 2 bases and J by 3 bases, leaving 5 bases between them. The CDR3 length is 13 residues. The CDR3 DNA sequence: TGTGCCAGCAGCGTGTCGGCTAATGAAAAACTGTTTTTT. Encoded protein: CASSVSANEKLFF.

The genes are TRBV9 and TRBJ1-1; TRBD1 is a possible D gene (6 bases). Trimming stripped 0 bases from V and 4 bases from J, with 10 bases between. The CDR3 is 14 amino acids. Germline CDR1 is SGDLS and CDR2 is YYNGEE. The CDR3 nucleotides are TGTGCCAGCAGCGTAGCTGGGGGCCGCACTGAAGCTTTCTTT. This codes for CASSVAGGRTEAFF.

The CDR3 reads CATSRDAEYDGYTF. CDR3 DNA: TGTGCCACCAGCAGAGATGCCGAGTACGATGGCTACACCTTC. This sequence joins TRBV15 and TRBJ1-2; D is undetermined. The CDR3 has 14 residues. The V gene lost 0 bases and the J gene lost 6 bases, with 11 bases spanning the gap. The germline gives CDR1 LNHNV, CDR2 YYDKDF (reference sequence).

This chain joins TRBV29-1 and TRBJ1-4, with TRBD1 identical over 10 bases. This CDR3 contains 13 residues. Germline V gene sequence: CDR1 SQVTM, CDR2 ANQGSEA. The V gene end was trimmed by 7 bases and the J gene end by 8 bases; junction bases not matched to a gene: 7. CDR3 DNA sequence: TGCAGCGCCTCGACAGGGGGCAGGGAAAAACTGTTTTTT. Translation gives CSASTGGREKLFF.

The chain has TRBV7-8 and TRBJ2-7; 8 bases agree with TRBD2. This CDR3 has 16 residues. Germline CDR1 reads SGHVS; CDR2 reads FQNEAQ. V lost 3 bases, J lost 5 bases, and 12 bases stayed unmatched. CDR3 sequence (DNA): TGTGCCAGCAGCTTTCGCGGGGGAGCGGGGGTCGACGAGCAGTACTTC. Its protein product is CASSFRGGAGVDEQYF.

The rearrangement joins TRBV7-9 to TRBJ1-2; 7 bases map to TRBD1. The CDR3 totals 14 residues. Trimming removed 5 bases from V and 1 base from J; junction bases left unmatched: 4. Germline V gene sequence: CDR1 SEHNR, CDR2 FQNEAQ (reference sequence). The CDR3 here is CASSGGQLNYGYTF. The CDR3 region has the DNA TGTGCCAGCAGCGGGGGACAGCTTAACTATGGCTACACCTTC. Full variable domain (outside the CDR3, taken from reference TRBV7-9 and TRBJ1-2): DTGVSQNPRHKITKRGQNVTFRCDPISEHNRLYWYRQTLGQGPEFLTYFQNEAQLEKSRLLSDRFSAERPKGSFSTLEIQRTEQGDSAMYLCASSGGQLNYGYTFGSGTRLTVV.